This T cell receptor (beta chain) was obtained from a study of spatial heterogeneity in lung cancer. Study-level background: Sequence detection consistently recorded a greater number of beta-chain than alpha-chain sequences.

Each molecule of TCR cDNA was tagged with one unique molecular identifier. One entry per CDR3 protein, called by TCRdb with MiXCR from the 5' RACE reads. In the table there are 30,000 to 45,000 distinct CDR3 sequences, 6.5% to 9% of which are singletons. Study observations and caveats: The study found ubiquitous expanded tumor TCRs in blood more at resection than follow-up.

The time point denotes: sample taken at primary tumor resection. The donors, 60 to 80 patients with untreated early-stage non-small cell lung cancer, provided the samples. This clonotype was seen ten or more times. Its antigen remains unidentified. The source was PBMCs, collected at surgery. The clonotype originates from a female donor with early-stage non-small cell lung cancer.

The CDR3 DNA reads TGCAGTGCTAGAGACTATTTAACCGGGGAGCTGTTTTTT. Translated, it gives CSARDYLTGELFF. The J gene is TRBJ2-2, the V gene TRBV20-1; D ambiguous. From germline, CDR1 is DFQATT and CDR2 SNEGSKA (reference sequence). This CDR3 is 13 amino acids long. V lost 0 bases and J 5 bases, leaving 7 bases between the germline ends.